The table lists the clone carrying this T cell receptor beta chain with a count of one. TCRdb's copy holds only in-frame clones and misses some; the assay was immunoSEQ multiplex PCR. The table has 50,000 to 75,000 clones, approximately 98% seen once. CDR1 is KGHSH and CDR2 is LQKENI in the germline V gene. Trimming took off 3 bases at V and 4 bases at J, with 10 bases between the two ends. The CDR3 is made up of 14 amino acids. The data were taken from a study of Tregs in tolerant kidney transplant recipients. The source material was Tregs from blood, sampled before the transplant. This chain links TRBV18 with TRBJ1-5; possible D gene TRBD1, 5 bases. This TCR was sampled from a human donor who received a combined kidney and bone marrow transplant. The CDR3 sequence is CASSPTVNNQPQHF. The CDR3 DNA reads TGTGCCAGCTCACCGACAGTAAATAATCAGCCCCAGCATTTT.